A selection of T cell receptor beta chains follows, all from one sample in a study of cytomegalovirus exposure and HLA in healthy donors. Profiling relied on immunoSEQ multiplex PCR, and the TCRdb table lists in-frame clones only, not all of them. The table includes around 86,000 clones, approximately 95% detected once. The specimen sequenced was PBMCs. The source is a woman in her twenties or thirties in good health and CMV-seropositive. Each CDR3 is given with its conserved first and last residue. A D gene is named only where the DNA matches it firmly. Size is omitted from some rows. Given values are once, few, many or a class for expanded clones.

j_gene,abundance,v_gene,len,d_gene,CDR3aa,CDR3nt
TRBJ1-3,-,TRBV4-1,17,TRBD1,CASSPGDRPRSGNTIYF,TGCGCCAGCAGCCCGGGGGACAGGCCTCGATCTGGAAACACCATATATTTT
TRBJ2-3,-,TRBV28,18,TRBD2,CASRLRGTTGRERNTQYF,TGTGCCAGCCGCCTCCGCGGGACGACTGGGCGGGAGCGAAATACGCAGTATTTT
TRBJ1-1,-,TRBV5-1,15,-,CASSSQGPGVTEAFF,TGCGCCAGCAGCTCCCAGGGCCCAGGGGTCACTGAAGCTTTCTTT
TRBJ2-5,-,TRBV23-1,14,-,CASHYWQTKETQYF,TGCGCCAGCCACTATTGGCAGACCAAAGAGACCCAGTACTTC
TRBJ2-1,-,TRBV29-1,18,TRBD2,CSARGLAGGPHLYNEQFF,TGCAGCGCCAGGGGACTAGCGGGAGGGCCTCATCTATACAATGAGCAGTTCTTC
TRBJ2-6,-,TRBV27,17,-,CASSFKFANSGANVLTF,TGTGCCAGCAGTTTTAAGTTCGCTAACTCTGGGGCCAACGTCCTGACTTTC
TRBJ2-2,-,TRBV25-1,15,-,CASSESGALTGELFF,TGTGCCAGCAGTGAGTCTGGGGCGCTGACCGGGGAGCTGTTTTTT
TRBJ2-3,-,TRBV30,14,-,CAWSRGARTDTQYF,TGTGCCTGGAGTCGGGGGGCAAGGACAGATACGCAGTATTTT
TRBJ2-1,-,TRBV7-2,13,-,CASSLVLASEQFF,TGTGCCAGCAGCTTAGTTCTAGCGAGTGAGCAGTTCTTC
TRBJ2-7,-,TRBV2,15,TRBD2,CASSREAGADYEQYF,TGTGCCAGCAGTAGGGAAGCGGGAGCAGACTACGAGCAGTACTTC
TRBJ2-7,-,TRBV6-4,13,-,CASSDSGGYEQYF,TGTGCCAGCAGTGACTCTGGAGGGTACGAGCAGTACTTC
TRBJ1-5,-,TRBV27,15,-,CASRYTGFDNQPQHF,TGTGCCAGCAGATACACAGGGTTCGACAATCAGCCCCAGCATTTT
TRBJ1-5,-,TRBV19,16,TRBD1,CASNPHRGPSNQPQHF,TGTGCCAGTAACCCGCACAGGGGGCCCTCCAATCAGCCCCAGCATTTT
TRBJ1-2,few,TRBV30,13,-,CAWSVSWGDGYTF,TGTGCCTGGAGTGTATCTTGGGGAGACGGCTACACCTTC
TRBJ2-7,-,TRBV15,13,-,CATRAGSGYEQYF,TGTGCCACCAGGGCGGGCAGCGGCTACGAGCAGTACTTC
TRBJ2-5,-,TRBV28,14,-,CASSLSVSGETQYF,TGTGCCAGCAGTTTATCGGTCAGCGGAGAGACCCAGTACTTC
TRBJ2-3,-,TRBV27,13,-,CASRLLEPDTQYF,TGTGCCAGCAGACTACTAGAGCCAGATACGCAGTATTTT
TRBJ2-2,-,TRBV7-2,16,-,CASSLDAAGGNGELFF,TGTGCCAGCAGCTTAGATGCTGCAGGGGGGAACGGGGAGCTGTTTTTT
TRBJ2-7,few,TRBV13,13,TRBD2,CASSLLAGNEQYF,TGTGCCAGCAGCTTACTAGCGGGAAATGAGCAGTACTTC
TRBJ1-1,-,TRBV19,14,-,CASSRGGRAPEAFF,TGTGCCAGTAGTAGGGGCGGTAGGGCCCCTGAAGCTTTCTTT
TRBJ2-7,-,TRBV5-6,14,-,CASSLGATTYEQYF,TGTGCCAGCAGCTTAGGAGCAACGACCTACGAGCAGTACTTC
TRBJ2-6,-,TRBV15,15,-,CATSRAGSGANVLTF,TGTGCCACCAGCAGAGCAGGGTCTGGGGCCAACGTCCTGACTTTC
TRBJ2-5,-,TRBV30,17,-,CAWSVVKAGAYQETQYF,TGTGCCTGGAGTGTAGTCAAGGCGGGCGCGTACCAAGAGACCCAGTACTTC
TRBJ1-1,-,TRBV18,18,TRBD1,CASSPVRWTGAKSTEAFF,TGTGCCAGCTCACCAGTTCGTTGGACAGGGGCAAAGAGCACTGAAGCTTTCTTT
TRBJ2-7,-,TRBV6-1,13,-,CASSEADSFGQYF,TGTGCCAGCAGTGAAGCGGACAGTTTCGGGCAGTACTTC
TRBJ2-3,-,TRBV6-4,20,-,CASSDSTPLRPGGSTDTQYF,TGTGCCAGCAGTGACTCGACGCCCCTCCGACCGGGCGGGAGCACAGATACGCAGTATTTT
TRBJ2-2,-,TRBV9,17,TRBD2,CASSPRTSGHNTGELFF,TGTGCCAGCAGCCCTAGGACTAGCGGACATAACACCGGGGAGCTGTTTTTT
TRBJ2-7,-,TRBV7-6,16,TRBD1,CASSLDQDRGLDEQYF,TGTGCCAGCAGCTTAGATCAGGACAGGGGTCTAGACGAGCAGTACTTC
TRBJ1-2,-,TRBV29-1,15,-,CSVDGHAETRYGYTF,TGCAGCGTTGACGGACACGCAGAGACCCGATATGGCTACACCTTC
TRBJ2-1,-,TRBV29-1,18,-,CSAGSGTGGSLRINEQFF,TGCAGCGCCGGTTCAGGGACAGGCGGGAGCCTCCGAATCAATGAGCAGTTCTTC
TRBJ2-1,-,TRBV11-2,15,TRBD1,CASSPGTGGYNEQFF,TGTGCCAGCAGCCCCGGGACAGGGGGTTACAATGAGCAGTTCTTC
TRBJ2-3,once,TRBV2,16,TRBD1,CASSEARTGRTDTQYF,TGTGCCAGCAGTGAAGCTAGGACAGGCCGCACAGATACGCAGTATTTT
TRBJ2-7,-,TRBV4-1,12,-,CASSLSGKEQYF,TGCGCCAGCAGCCTTAGCGGCAAGGAGCAGTACTTC
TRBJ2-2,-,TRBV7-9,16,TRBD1,CASSTRSRGLTGELFF,TGTGCCAGCAGCACGAGATCCAGGGGGCTCACCGGGGAGCTGTTTTTT
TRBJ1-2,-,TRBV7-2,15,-,CASSQDSAPNYGYTF,TGTGCCAGCAGCCAAGACAGTGCACCTAACTATGGCTACACCTTC
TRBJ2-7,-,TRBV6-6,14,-,CASSYYAGSYEQYF,TGTGCCAGCAGTTACTATGCAGGGTCCTACGAGCAGTACTTC
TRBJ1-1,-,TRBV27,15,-,CASSLSRYRAQEAFF,TGTGCCAGCAGTTTATCTAGGTACAGAGCTCAAGAAGCTTTCTTT
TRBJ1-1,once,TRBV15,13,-,CATSQPGNTEAFF,TGTGCCACCAGCCAACCAGGGAACACTGAAGCTTTCTTT
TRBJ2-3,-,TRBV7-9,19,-,CASSSSIHRGRVREDTQYF,TGTGCCAGCAGCTCCTCCATCCACCGAGGGCGGGTAAGGGAAGATACGCAGTATTTT
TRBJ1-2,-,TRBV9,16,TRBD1,CASSVAGTGTNYGYTF,TGTGCCAGCAGCGTAGCGGGGACAGGTACAAACTATGGCTACACCTTC
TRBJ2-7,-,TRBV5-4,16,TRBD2,CASSSRTSGSTYEQYF,TGTGCCAGCAGCTCTAGAACTAGCGGGAGTACTTACGAGCAGTACTTC
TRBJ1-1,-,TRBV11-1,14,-,CASSSRFDRYEAFF,TGTGCCAGCAGCTCCCGATTCGACAGGTATGAAGCTTTCTTT
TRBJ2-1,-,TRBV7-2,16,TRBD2,CASRGGLATVYNEQFF,TGTGCCAGCAGGGGCGGACTAGCGACAGTCTACAATGAGCAGTTCTTC
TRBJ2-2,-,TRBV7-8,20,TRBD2,CASRSTRVVSGRARTGELFF,TGTGCCAGCAGGTCCACCCGCGTAGTCAGCGGGAGGGCCCGCACCGGGGAGCTGTTTTTT